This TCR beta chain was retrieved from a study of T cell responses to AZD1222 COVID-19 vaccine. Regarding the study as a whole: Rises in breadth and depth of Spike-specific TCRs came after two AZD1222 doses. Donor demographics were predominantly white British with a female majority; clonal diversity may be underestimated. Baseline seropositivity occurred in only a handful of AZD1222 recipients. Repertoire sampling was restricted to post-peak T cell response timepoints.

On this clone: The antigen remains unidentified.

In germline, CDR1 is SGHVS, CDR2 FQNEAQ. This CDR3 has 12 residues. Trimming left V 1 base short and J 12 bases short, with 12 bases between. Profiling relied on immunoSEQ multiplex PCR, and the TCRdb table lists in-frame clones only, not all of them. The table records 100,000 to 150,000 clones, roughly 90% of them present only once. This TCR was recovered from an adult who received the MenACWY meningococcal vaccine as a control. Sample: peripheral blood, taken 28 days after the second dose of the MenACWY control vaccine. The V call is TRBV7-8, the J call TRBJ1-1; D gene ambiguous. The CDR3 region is CASSLETRRTFF. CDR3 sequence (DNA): TGTGCCAGCAGCTTAGAAACCCGGAGAACTTTCTTT.